This TCR beta chain was recorded in a study of beta chain features in type 1 diabetes. Sequencing targeted expressed TCRB transcripts, as all isolated RNA had been reverse transcribed. Libraries were prepared by immunoSEQ multiplex PCR; TCRdb keeps only in-frame clonotypes and omits some of them. The sample has about 180,000 clones; roughly an eighth are singletons. The germline CDR1 and CDR2 sequences are GTSNPN and SVGIG (reference sequence). The CDR3 covers 16 residues. V was clipped by 7 bases and J by 7 bases; unmatched bases: 16. Sequencing was carried out using central memory CD4+ T cells from blood. V and J are TRBV30 and TRBJ2-5, with 12 bases fitting TRBD1. This clonotype was obtained from a woman under 30 in good health. CDR3 sequence (DNA): TGTGCCTTCACACTCCCGGGACAGGGGGCCCAGGGGACCCAGTACTTC. It specifies CAFTLPGQGAQGTQYF.